What follows describes a single T cell receptor beta chain. Antigen: not known. This sample stems from a study of shared clonotypes between healthy human individuals. About the research overall: Donors had three CD4 naive, three CD4 memory, two CD8 naive and one CD8 memory plate apiece. Study results and limitations: When naive CD4 clonotypes were compared across a few donors, around 5% were shared.

Deep was the level at which the assay was run. Assay used: immunoSEQ multiplex PCR; TCRdb lists only in-frame clones, some missing. The table includes 2.5 million or so clones, 85% to 95% detected once. Trimming removed 2 bases at V and 0 bases at J, with 11 bases between. In germline, CDR1 is SGHDN, CDR2 FVKESK. The CDR3 covers 16 residues. A CD45RA+ naive subset and a CD45RA-negative memory subset were split from CD4+ cells. The sample consisted of naive CD4+ T cells sorted from blood. The subset here: CD45RA+ positively selected. The chain employs TRBV14 and TRBJ2-1; either TRBD1 or TRBD2 may fit D (5 bases each). This sequence was found in a man aged 18 to 30 in good health. The CDR3 loop reads CASSQRGRGSYNEQFF. As DNA, the CDR3 is TGTGCCAGCAGCCAACGGGGAAGGGGCTCCTACAATGAGCAGTTCTTC.